Listed below are T cell receptor beta chains from one sample, sequenced in a study of shared clonotypes between healthy human individuals. Clones were read by immunoSEQ multiplex PCR, and TCRdb kept only the in-frame ones, dropping some. The table has about 2.1 million clones, 80% to 95% seen once. The sequenced sample consisted of naive CD8+ T cells from PBMCs. The receptors were sampled from a man aged 18 to 30 in good health. Some clones in this sample may be carry-over from other donors' samples. The CDR3 runs from the conserved cysteine through the conserved F or W. D genes are given only for firm matches. Only some rows state a clone size, as once, few, many or a class for expanded clones.

abundance,d_gene,j_gene,len,v_gene,CDR3nt,CDR3aa
NA,NA,TRBJ2-3,16,TRBV7-8,TGTGCCAGCAGCTTCCCGGGGAGCTTAAACACAGATACGCAGTATTTT,CASSFPGSLNTDTQYF
once,TRBD2,TRBJ2-3,15,TRBV28,TGTGCCAGCAGTTTTAGGGGACTAGGTACAGATACGCAGTATTTT,CASSFRGLGTDTQYF
NA,TRBD1,TRBJ1-2,16,TRBV27,TGTGCCAGCAGTTTGGGGAGACAGGGCACCCTCTATGGCTACACCTTC,CASSLGRQGTLYGYTF
NA,NA,TRBJ2-1,12,TRBV27,TGTGCCAGCAGTTCAACAATCGATGAGCAGTTCTTC,CASSSTIDEQFF
NA,NA,TRBJ1-1,12,TRBV19,TGTGCCAGTAGTAATCGTCCGTCCGAAGCTTTCTTT,CASSNRPSEAFF
NA,TRBD1,TRBJ2-6,17,TRBV15,TGTGCCACCAGCGACCGGGACAGGTTATCTGGGGCCAACGTCCTGACTTTC,CATSDRDRLSGANVLTF
NA,TRBD2,TRBJ2-3,18,TRBV4-1,TGCGCCAGCAGCCCCTCTTATCTAGCGGGAAGATACACAGATACGCAGTATTTT,CASSPSYLAGRYTDTQYF
NA,NA,TRBJ2-1,14,TRBV4-1,TGCGCCAGCAGCCAAGATCGGCTAGCCCCTGAGCAGTTCTTC,CASSQDRLAPEQFF
NA,TRBD2,TRBJ2-1,15,TRBV13,TGTGCCAGCAGCTTAGGACTAGCGGGAGACACTGAGCAGTTCTTC,CASSLGLAGDTEQFF
NA,NA,TRBJ1-5,17,TRBV27,TGTGCCAGCGCAAAAGGGGTGGTCGTAAATAGCAATCAGCCCCAGCATTTT,CASAKGVVVNSNQPQHF
NA,NA,TRBJ2-1,19,TRBV9,TGTGCCAGCAGCGTCCGGGACAGGTCCCCGGCGGGAGGTTACAATGAGCAGTTCTTC,CASSVRDRSPAGGYNEQFF
few,NA,TRBJ1-1,14,TRBV9,TGTGCCAGCACCCTAGGGGCAGGGAACACTGAAGCTTTCTTT,CASTLGAGNTEAFF
NA,NA,TRBJ2-2,15,TRBV4-1,TGCGCCAGCAGTCTCGGGACTCTGAACACCGGGGAGCTGTTTTTT,CASSLGTLNTGELFF
NA,NA,TRBJ2-1,13,TRBV6-1,TGTGCCAGCAGTGAAGGCTTGGGGAATGAGCAGTTCTTC,CASSEGLGNEQFF
NA,TRBD2,TRBJ2-1,17,TRBV13,TGTGCCAGCACCGGGACTAGCGGGTGGGGCTCCTACAATGAGCAGTTCTTC,CASTGTSGWGSYNEQFF
NA,NA,TRBJ1-3,15,TRBV28,TGTGCCAGCAGTTTAGCGGCGTCCTCTGGAAACACCATATATTTT,CASSLAASSGNTIYF